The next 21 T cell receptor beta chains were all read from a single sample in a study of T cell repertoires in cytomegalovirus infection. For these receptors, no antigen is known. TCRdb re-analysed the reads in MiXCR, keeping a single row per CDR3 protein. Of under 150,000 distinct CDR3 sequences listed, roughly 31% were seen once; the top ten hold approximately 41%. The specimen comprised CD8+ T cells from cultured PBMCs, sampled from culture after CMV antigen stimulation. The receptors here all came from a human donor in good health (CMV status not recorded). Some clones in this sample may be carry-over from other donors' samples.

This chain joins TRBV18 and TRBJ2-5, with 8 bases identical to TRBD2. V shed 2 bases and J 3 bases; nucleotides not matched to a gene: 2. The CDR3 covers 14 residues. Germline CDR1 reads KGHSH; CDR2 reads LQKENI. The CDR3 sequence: CASSPTGGEETQYF. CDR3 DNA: TGTGCCAGCTCACCAACCGGGGGGGAAGAGACCCAGTACTTC.

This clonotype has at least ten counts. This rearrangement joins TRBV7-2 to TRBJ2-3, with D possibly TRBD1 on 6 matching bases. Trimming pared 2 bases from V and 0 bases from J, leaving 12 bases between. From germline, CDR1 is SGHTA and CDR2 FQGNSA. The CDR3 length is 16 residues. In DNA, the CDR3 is TGTGCCAGCAGCTTAAGTCAAGGGGGAAGCACAGATACGCAGTATTTT. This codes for CASSLSQGGSTDTQYF.

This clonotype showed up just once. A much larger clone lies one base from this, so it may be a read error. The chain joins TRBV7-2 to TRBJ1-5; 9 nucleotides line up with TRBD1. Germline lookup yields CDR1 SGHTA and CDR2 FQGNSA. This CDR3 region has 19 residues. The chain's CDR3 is CASSLKGQGISNSNQSQHF. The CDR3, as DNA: TGTGCCAGCAGCTTAAAAGGACAGGGGATTTCAAATAGCAATCAGTCCCAGCATTTT.

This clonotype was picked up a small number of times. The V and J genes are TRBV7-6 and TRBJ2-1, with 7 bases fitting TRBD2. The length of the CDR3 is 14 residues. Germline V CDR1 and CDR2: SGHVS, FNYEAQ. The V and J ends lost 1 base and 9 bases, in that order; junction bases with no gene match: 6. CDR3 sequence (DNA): TGTGCCAGCAGCTTAGATCGTTGGGGGGGTGAGCAGTTCTTC. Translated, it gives CASSLDRWGGEQFF.

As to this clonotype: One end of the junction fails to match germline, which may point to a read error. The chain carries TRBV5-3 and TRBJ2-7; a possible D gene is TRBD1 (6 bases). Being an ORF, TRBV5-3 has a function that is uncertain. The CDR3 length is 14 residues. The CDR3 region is CASSWGQESYEQYF. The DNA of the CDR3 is TGTGCCAGCAGCTGGGGGCAGGAATCCTACGAGCAGTACTTC.

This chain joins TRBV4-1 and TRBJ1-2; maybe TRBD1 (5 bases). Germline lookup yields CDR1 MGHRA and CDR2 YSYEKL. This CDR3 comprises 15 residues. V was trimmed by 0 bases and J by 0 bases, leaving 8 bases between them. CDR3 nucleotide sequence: TGCGCCAGCAGCCAAGAGACAGACTCTAACTATGGCTACACCTTC. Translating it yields CASSQETDSNYGYTF.

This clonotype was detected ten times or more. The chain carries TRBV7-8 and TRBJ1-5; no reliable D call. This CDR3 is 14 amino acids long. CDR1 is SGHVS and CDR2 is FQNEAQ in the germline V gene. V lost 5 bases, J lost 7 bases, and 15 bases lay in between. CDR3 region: CASSRYLVNQPQHF. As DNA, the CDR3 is TGTGCCAGCAGCCGGTACCTGGTGAACCAGCCCCAGCATTTT.

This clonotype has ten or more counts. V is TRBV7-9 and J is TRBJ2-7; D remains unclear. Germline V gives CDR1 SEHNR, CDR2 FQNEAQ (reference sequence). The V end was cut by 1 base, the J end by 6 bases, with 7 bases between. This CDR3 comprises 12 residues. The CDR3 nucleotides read TGTGCCAGCAGCTTAGTAGGCCGCGAGCAGTACTTC. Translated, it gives CASSLVGREQYF.

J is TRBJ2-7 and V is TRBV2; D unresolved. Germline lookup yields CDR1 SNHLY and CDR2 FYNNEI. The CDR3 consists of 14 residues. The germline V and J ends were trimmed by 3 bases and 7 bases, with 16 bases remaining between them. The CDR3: CASSDGRRPEEQYF. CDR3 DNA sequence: TGTGCCAGCAGTGACGGCAGGCGACCTGAGGAGCAGTACTTC.

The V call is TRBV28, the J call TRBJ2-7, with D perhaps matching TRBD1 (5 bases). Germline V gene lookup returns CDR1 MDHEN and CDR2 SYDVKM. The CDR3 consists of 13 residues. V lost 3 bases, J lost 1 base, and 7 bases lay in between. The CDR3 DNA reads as TGTGCCAGCAGTTTTGGGGCTTCCTACGAGCAGTACTTC. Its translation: CASSFGASYEQYF.

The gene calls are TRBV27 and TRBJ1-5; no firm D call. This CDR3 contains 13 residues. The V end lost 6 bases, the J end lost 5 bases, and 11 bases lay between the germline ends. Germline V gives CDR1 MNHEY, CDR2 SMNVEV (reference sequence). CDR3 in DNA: TGTGCCAGCAGCCCCGGGGTGCATCAGCCCCAGCATTTT. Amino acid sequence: CASSPGVHQPQHF.

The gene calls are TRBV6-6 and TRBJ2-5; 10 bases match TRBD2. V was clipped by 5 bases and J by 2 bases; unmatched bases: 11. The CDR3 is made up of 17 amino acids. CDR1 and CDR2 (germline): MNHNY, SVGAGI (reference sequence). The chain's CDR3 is CASSVNPTSGLQETQYF. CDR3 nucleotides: TGTGCCAGCAGTGTAAATCCGACTAGCGGGTTACAAGAGACCCAGTACTTC.

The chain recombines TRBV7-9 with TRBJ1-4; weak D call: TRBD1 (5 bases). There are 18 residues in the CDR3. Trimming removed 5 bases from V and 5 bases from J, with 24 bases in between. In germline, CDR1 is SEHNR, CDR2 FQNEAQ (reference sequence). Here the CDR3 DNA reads TGTGCCAGCAGCCCACCGGGGGGGGAGGACCGAGTGAATGAAAAACTGTTTTTT. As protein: CASSPPGGEDRVNEKLFF.

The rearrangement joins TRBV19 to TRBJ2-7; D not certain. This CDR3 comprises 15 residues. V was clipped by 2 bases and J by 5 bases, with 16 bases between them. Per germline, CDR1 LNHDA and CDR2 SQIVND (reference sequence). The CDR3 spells CASSIIPQNFNEQYF. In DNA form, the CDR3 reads TGTGCCAGTAGTATAATACCCCAAAACTTCAACGAGCAGTACTTC. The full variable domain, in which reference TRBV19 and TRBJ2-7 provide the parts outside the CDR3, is DGGITQSPKYLFRKEGQNVTLSCEQNLNHDAMYWYRQDPGQGLRLIYYSQIVNDFQKGDIAEGYSVSREKKESFPLTVTSAQKNPTAFYLCASSIIPQNFNEQYFGPGTRLTVT.

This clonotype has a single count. CDR3 in DNA: TGCAGTGCTAGAGCGGCGGGCCCCACTAGATTTAATGAGCAGTTCTTC. Translated, it gives CSARAAGPTRFNEQFF. V gene TRBV20-1 combines with J gene TRBJ2-1; perhaps TRBD2 as D (5 bases). The CDR3 contains 16 residues. V lost 1 base to trimming and J lost 7 bases, with 20 bases between them. Germline assignment: CDR1 DFQATT and CDR2 SNEGSKA (reference sequence).

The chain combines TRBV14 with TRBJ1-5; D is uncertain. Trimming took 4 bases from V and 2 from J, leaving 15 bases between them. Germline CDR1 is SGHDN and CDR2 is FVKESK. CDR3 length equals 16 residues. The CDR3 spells CASSPRRATGNQPQHF. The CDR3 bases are TGTGCCAGCAGCCCCCGGAGGGCAACGGGCAATCAGCCCCAGCATTTT.

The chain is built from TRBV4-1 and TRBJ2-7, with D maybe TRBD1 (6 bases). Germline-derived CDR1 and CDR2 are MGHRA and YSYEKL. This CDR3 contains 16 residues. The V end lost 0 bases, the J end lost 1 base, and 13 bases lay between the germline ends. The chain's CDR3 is CASSQDSQGLSYEQYF. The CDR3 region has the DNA TGCGCCAGCAGCCAAGATTCACAGGGCCTTTCCTACGAGCAGTACTTC.

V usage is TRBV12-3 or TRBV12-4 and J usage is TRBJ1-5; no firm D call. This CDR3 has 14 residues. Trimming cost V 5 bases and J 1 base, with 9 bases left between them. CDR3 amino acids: CASSQTPSNQPQHF. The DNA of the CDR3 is TGTGCCAGCAGTCAGACACCGAGCAATCAGCCCCAGCATTTT.

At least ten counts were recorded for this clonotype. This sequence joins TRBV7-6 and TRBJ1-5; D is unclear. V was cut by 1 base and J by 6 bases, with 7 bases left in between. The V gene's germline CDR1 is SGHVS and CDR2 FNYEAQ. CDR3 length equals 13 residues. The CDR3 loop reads CASSLEPGQPQHF. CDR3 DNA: TGTGCCAGCAGCTTAGAACCGGGTCAGCCCCAGCATTTT.

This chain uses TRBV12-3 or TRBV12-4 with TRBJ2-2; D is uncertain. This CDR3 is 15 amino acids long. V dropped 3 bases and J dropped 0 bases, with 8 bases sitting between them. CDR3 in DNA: TGTGCCAGCAGTTTTTGGACGACGAACACCGGGGAGCTGTTTTTT. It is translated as CASSFWTTNTGELFF.

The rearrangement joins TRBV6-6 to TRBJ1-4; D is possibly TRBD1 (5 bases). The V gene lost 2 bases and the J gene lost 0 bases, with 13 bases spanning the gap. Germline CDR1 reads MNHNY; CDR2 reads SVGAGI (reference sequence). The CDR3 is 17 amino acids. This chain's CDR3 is CASSYKFRQTTNEKLFF. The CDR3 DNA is TGTGCCAGCAGTTACAAATTTAGACAGACAACTAATGAAAAACTGTTTTTT.